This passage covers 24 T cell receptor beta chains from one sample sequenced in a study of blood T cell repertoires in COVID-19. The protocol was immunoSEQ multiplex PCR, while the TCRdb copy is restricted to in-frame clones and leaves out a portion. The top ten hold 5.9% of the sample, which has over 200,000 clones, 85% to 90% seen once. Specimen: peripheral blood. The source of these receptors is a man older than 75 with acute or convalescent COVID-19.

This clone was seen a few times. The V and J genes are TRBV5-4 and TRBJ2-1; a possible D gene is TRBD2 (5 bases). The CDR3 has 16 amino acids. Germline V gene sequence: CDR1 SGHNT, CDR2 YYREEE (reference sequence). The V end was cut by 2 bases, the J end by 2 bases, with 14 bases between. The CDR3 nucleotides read TGTGCCAGCAGCTTAGCTGGCGGAGGCCCCTACAATGAGCAGTTCTTC. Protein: CASSLAGGGPYNEQFF.

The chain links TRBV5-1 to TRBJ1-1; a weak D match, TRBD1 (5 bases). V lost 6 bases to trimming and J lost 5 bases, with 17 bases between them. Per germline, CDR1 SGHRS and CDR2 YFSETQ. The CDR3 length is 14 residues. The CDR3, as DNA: TGCGCCAGCACCCAGGACCTGGGGGGAACTGAAGCTTTCTTT. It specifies CASTQDLGGTEAFF.

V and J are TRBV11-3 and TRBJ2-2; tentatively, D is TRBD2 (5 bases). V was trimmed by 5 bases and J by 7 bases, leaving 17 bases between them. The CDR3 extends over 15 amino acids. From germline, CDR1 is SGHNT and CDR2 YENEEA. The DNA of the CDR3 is TGTGCCAGCAGCCCTGGTGTTGGGGAGAACGGGGAGCTGTTTTTT. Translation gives CASSPGVGENGELFF.

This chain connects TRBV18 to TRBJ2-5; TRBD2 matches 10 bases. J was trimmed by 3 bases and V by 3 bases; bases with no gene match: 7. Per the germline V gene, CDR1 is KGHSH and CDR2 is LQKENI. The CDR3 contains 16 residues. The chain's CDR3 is CASSPARTSGKETQYF. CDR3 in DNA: TGTGCCAGCTCACCTGCCCGGACTAGCGGCAAAGAGACCCAGTACTTC. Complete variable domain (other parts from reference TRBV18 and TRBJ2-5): NAGVMQNPRHLVRRRGQEARLRCSPMKGHSHVYWYRQLPEEGLKFMVYLQKENIIDESGMPKERFSAEFPKEGPSILRIQQVVRGDSAAYFCASSPARTSGKETQYFGPGTRLLVL.

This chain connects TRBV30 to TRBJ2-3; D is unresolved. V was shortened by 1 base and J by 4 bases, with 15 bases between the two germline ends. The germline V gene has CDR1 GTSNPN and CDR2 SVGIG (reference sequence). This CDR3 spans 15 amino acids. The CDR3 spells CAWSGVQASADTQYF. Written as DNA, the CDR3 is TGTGCCTGGAGTGGGGTTCAGGCCTCCGCAGATACGCAGTATTTT.

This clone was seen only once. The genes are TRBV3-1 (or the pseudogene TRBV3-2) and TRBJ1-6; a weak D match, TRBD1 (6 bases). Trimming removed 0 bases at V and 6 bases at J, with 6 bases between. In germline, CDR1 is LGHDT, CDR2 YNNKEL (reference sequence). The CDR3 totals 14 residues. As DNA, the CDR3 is TGTGCCAGCAGCCAAGAACAGGGTAATTCACCCCTCCACTTT. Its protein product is CASSQEQGNSPLHF.

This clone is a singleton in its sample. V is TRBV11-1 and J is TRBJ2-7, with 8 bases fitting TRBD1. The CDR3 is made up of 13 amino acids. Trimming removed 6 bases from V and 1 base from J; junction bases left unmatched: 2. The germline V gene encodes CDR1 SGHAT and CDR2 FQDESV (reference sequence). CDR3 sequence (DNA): TGTGCCAGCAGAGACAGGGGTTCCTACGAGCAGTACTTC. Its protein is CASRDRGSYEQYF.

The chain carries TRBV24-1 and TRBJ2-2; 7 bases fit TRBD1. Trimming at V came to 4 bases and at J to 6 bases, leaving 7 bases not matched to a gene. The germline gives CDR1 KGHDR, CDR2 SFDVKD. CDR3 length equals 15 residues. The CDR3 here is CATSEGQPGAGELFF. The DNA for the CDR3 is TGTGCCACCAGTGAGGGACAGCCAGGGGCCGGGGAGCTGTTTTTT.

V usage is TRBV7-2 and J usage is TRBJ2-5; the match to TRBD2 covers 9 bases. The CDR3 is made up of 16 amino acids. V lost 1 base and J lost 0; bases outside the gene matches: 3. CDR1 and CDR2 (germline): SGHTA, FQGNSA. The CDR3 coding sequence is TGTGCCAGCAGCTTAGTACTAGCGGGCAACCAAGAGACCCAGTACTTC. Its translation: CASSLVLAGNQETQYF.

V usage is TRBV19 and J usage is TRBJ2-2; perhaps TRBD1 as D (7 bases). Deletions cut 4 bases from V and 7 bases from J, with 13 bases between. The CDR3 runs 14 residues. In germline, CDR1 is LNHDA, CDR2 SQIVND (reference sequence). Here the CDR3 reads CASSNQGGIGELFF. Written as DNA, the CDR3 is TGTGCCAGTAGTAATCAGGGGGGCATCGGGGAGCTGTTTTTT. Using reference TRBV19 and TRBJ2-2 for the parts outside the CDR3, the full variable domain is DGGITQSPKYLFRKEGQNVTLSCEQNLNHDAMYWYRQDPGQGLRLIYYSQIVNDFQKGDIAEGYSVSREKKESFPLTVTSAQKNPTAFYLCASSNQGGIGELFFGEGSRLTVL.

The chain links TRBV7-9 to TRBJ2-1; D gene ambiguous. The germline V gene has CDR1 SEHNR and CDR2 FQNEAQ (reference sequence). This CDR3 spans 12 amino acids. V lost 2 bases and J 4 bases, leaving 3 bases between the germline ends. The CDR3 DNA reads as TGTGCCAGCAGCTTATCATACAATGAGCAGTTCTTC. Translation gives CASSLSYNEQFF.

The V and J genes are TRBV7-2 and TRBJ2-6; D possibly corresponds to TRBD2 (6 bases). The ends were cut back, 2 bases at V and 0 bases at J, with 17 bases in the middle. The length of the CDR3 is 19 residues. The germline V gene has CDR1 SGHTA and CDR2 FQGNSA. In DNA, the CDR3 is TGTGCCAGCAGCTTAACTAGCAGGGTGCAAAGCTCTGGGGCCAACGTCCTGACTTTC. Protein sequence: CASSLTSRVQSSGANVLTF.

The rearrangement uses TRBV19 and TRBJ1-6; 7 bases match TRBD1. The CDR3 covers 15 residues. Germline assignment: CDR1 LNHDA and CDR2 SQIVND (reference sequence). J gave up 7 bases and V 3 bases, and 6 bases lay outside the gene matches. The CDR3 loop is CASSIAGTANSPLHF. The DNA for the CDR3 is TGTGCCAGTAGTATTGCCGGGACAGCAAATTCACCCCTCCACTTT.

The CDR3: CASRGDRGAKNIQYF. The CDR3 DNA reads as TGTGCCAGCAGAGGGGACAGGGGAGCCAAAAACATTCAGTACTTC. The chain uses TRBV6-5 and TRBJ2-4, with 10 bases that match TRBD1. Looked up from germline, CDR1 is MNHEY and CDR2 is SVGAGI. J lost 0 bases, V lost 6 bases, and 2 bases had no gene match. The CDR3 has 15 residues.

CDR3 in DNA: TGTGCCAGCAGCTTACCGCAGGGCCGTTACAATGAGCAGTTCTTC. It is translated as CASSLPQGRYNEQFF. The chain employs TRBV7-2 and TRBJ2-1; a possible D gene is TRBD1 (5 bases). The germline V and J ends were trimmed by 2 bases and 4 bases, with 12 bases remaining between them. In germline, CDR1 is SGHTA, CDR2 FQGNSA. This CDR3 comprises 15 residues.

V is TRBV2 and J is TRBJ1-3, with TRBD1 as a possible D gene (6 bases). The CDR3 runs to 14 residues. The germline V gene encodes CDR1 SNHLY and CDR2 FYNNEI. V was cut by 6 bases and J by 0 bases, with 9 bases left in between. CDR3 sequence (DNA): TGTGCCAGCAGACAGGGTACCTCTGGAAACACCATATATTTT. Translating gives CASRQGTSGNTIYF.

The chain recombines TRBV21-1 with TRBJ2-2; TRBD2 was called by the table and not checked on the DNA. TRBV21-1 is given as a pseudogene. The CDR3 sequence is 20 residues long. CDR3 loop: CASSKEKGLAALSNTGELFF. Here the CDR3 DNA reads TGTGCCAGCAGCAAAGAAAAGGGACTAGCGGCACTCTCGAACACCGGGGAGCTGTTTTTT.

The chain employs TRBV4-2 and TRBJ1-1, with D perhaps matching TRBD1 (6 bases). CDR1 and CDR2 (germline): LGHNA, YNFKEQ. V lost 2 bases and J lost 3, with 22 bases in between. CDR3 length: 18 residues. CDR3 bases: TGTGCCAGCAGCCAAACTCCTACGCCCATACAGGGCTACACTGAAGCTTTCTTT. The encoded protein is CASSQTPTPIQGYTEAFF.

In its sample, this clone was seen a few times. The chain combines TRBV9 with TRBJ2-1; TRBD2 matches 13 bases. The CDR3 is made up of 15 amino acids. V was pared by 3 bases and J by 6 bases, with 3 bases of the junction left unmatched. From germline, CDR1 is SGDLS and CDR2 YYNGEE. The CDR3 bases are TGTGCCAGCAGCGAGAGGACTAGCGGGAGCAATGAGCAGTTCTTC. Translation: CASSERTSGSNEQFF.

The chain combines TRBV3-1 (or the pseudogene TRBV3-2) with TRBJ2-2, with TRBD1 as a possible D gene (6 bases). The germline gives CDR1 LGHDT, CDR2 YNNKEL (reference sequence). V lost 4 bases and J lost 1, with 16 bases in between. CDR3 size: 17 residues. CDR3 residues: CASSPTGTFENTGELFF. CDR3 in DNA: TGTGCCAGCAGCCCAACAGGGACCTTCGAGAACACCGGGGAGCTGTTTTTT.

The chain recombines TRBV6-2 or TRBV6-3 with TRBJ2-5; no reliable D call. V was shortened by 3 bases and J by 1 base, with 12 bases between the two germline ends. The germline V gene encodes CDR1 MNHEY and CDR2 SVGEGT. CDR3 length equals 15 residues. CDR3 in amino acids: CASSYIMSIQETQYF. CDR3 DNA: TGTGCCAGCAGTTATATAATGAGCATCCAAGAGACCCAGTACTTC.

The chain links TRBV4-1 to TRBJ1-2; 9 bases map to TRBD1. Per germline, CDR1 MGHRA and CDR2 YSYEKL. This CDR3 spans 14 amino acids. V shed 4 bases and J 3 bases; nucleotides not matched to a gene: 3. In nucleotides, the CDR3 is TGCGCCAGCAGCCGCCGGGACAGGGACTATGGCTACACCTTC. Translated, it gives CASSRRDRDYGYTF.

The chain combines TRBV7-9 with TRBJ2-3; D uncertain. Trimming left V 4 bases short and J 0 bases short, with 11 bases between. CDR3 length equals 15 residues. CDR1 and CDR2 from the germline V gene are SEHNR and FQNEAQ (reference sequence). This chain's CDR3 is CASSWSGGSTDTQYF. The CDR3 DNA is TGTGCCAGCAGCTGGTCTGGCGGTAGCACAGATACGCAGTATTTT.

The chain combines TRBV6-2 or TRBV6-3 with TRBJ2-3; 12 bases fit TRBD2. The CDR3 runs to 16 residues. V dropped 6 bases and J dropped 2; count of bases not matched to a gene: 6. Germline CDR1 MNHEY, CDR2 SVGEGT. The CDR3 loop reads CASRYPSGRVTDTQYF. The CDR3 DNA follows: TGTGCCAGCAGATACCCTAGCGGGAGGGTCACAGATACGCAGTATTTT.